This TCR beta chain was identified during a study of T cells expressing NK-cell markers. The CDR3 covers 14 residues. TCRdb re-called the 5' RACE reads; every CDR3 protein appears as one record, without DNA. Seen in this sample are about 460,000 distinct CDR3 sequences; the ten most common clones hold roughly 1.4%. This chain links TRBV12-3 or TRBV12-4 with TRBJ2-2; there is no DNA to check the TCRdb D call of TRBD1. Sequencing was performed on blood T cells: a sorted CD56 or NKG2C T cell subset, CD4+ or CD8+ T cells, or bulk PBMC T cells (not recorded which). The source is a woman between 50 and 59 years old in good health. The CDR3 loop is CASRKTARTGELFF.